The 14 T cell receptor beta chains given below trace back to one sample, sequenced in a study of blood T cells in healthy people across ages. A sample-barcoded 5' primer and a J-beta primer mix were used in a second PCR of roughly 7 to 12 cycles. TCRdb re-derived calls from the 5' RACE reads in MiXCR, one entry per CDR3 protein. Of over 1,200,000 distinct CDR3 sequences in the sample, 45% to 70% were seen once. Sequencing input: blood. Every receptor here comes from a man between 18 and 29 years old in good health.

In its sample, this clonotype was seen once. V gene TRBV28 combines with J gene TRBJ2-3; TRBD1 agrees at 8 bases. J was trimmed by 6 bases and V by 10 bases; bases with no gene match: 15. CDR1 is MDHEN, CDR2 SYDVKM, per germline. This CDR3 contains 15 residues. The chain's CDR3 is CANSLDRGPRDTQYF. CDR3 nucleotides: TGTGCCAACAGCCTAGACAGGGGTCCTCGGGATACGCAGTATTTT.

In this sample, this clonotype turned up once. J is TRBJ2-5 and V is TRBV11-2, with 7 bases aligning to TRBD1. J lost 3 bases, V lost 4 bases, and 11 bases had no gene match. This CDR3 is built from 16 residues. Germline V CDR1 and CDR2: SGHAT, FQNNGV. Here the CDR3 DNA reads TGTGCCAGCAGCTACCGGACAGGAAGGCCAGAAGAGACCCAGTACTTC. Translation: CASSYRTGRPEETQYF.

This clonotype has just a few counts. V is TRBV29-1 and J is TRBJ1-5; possible D gene TRBD1, 6 bases. This CDR3 contains 13 residues. Trimming took off 3 bases at V and 9 bases at J, with 15 bases between the two ends. The V gene's germline CDR1 is SQVTM and CDR2 ANQGSEA. CDR3 sequence (DNA): TGCAGCGTTGATCCCCAGGGGCTACGGCCCCAGCATTTT. Amino acids: CSVDPQGLRPQHF.

This clonotype was detected a few times. CDR3 amino acids: CASGHHRDREQFF. The CDR3 DNA sequence: TGTGCCAGCGGTCACCACAGGGACCGGGAGCAGTTCTTC. The rearrangement links TRBV27 to TRBJ2-1, with D tentatively TRBD1 (6 bases). The V end was cut by 8 bases, the J end by 10 bases, with 18 bases between. There are 13 residues in the CDR3. Per the germline V gene, CDR1 is MNHEY and CDR2 is SMNVEV (reference sequence).

To note about this clonotype: Compared with germline, one end of the junction differs, possibly owing to a read error. The chain combines TRBV11-2 with TRBJ2-5; 9 bases align to TRBD2. Per the germline V gene, CDR1 is SGHAT and CDR2 is FQNNGV. This CDR3 is 14 amino acids long. The CDR3: CASSQVAGAREQYF. CDR3 DNA: TGCGCCAGCAGCCAAGTAGCGGGGGCGCGGGAGCAGTACTTC.

The chain couples TRBV25-1 to TRBJ2-2, with a weak D call TRBD1 (6 bases). V was clipped by 5 bases and J by 0 bases, with 13 bases between them. Germline V gene lookup returns CDR1 MGHDK and CDR2 SYGVNS. CDR3 length equals 16 residues. The CDR3 bases are TGTGCCAGCAGTCACCCCGGGACACCGAACACCGGGGAGCTGTTTTTT. It translates to CASSHPGTPNTGELFF.

The chain couples TRBV27 to TRBJ2-7; 9 bases line up with TRBD1. Germline assignment: CDR1 MNHEY and CDR2 SMNVEV (reference sequence). The CDR3 runs to 15 residues. The V gene end was trimmed by 4 bases and the J gene end by 0 bases; junction bases not matched to a gene: 4. CDR3 in DNA: TGTGCCAGCAGTTGGACAGGGGACAACTCCTACGAGCAGTACTTC. Translation gives CASSWTGDNSYEQYF.

The rearrangement links TRBV6-5 to TRBJ2-3; TRBD2 matches 7 bases. With V trimmed by 8 bases and J by 0 bases, 8 bases remained unmatched. The CDR3 totals 15 residues. Germline values: CDR1 MNHEY, CDR2 SVGAGI. For the CDR3, the DNA is TGTGCCAGCGGCCCTACTAGCGTAAGCACAGATACGCAGTATTTT. Protein: CASGPTSVSTDTQYF.

CDR3 sequence (DNA): TGCGCCAGCAGCTCATCAGGGGTGCTCTATGGCTACACCTTC. It codes for CASSSSGVLYGYTF. This sequence joins TRBV5-1 and TRBJ1-2, with D possibly being TRBD1 (6 bases). The CDR3 consists of 14 residues. Germline CDR1 and CDR2: SGHRS and YFSETQ. With 3 bases removed from V and 4 bases from J, the gap between germline ends came to 13 bases.

The rearrangement uses TRBV27 and TRBJ1-4; D is uncertain. This CDR3 region has 13 residues. Germline lookup yields CDR1 MNHEY and CDR2 SMNVEV (reference sequence). Trimming shortened V by 6 bases and J by 3 bases, and 8 bases separated the two germline ends. The CDR3 is CASSLWANEKLFF. As DNA, the CDR3 is TGTGCCAGCAGCCTTTGGGCTAATGAAAAACTGTTTTTT.

This clonotype occurred a few times. V gene TRBV12-3 or TRBV12-4 combines with J gene TRBJ2-1; D may be TRBD2 (6 bases). Trimming shortened V by 7 bases and J by 5 bases, and 15 bases separated the two germline ends. The CDR3 sequence is 14 residues long. The CDR3 DNA is TGTGCCAGCATATCGGGAGAACGGGACAATGAGCAGTTCTTC. It translates to CASISGERDNEQFF.

V usage is TRBV30 and J usage is TRBJ1-2, with D hard to call. Trimming left V 2 bases short and J 4 bases short, with 11 bases between. From germline, CDR1 is GTSNPN and CDR2 SVGIG (reference sequence). The CDR3 length is 13 residues. The CDR3 reads CAWSMGYAYGYTF. DNA of the CDR3: TGTGCCTGGAGTATGGGGTACGCCTATGGCTACACCTTC.

The chain combines TRBV13 with TRBJ2-7; TRBD1 agrees at 7 bases. V gave up 5 bases and J gave up 4 bases; unmatched junction bases: 11. CDR3 size: 15 residues. The V gene's germline CDR1 is PRHDT and CDR2 FYEKMQ (reference sequence). The CDR3 region is CASSLRNTGVYEQYF. CDR3 bases: TGTGCCAGCAGCCTACGTAACACAGGGGTATACGAGCAGTACTTC.

The genes are TRBV28 and TRBJ2-1; 9 bases are shared with TRBD1. The germline CDR1 and CDR2 sequences are MDHEN and SYDVKM. The CDR3 has 15 amino acids. Losses at the gene ends were 2 bases for V and 8 bases for J; bases not matched to a gene: 7. The CDR3 spells CASSLGTGPLDEQFF. CDR3 in DNA: TGTGCCAGCAGTTTAGGGACAGGGCCTTTAGATGAGCAGTTCTTC.